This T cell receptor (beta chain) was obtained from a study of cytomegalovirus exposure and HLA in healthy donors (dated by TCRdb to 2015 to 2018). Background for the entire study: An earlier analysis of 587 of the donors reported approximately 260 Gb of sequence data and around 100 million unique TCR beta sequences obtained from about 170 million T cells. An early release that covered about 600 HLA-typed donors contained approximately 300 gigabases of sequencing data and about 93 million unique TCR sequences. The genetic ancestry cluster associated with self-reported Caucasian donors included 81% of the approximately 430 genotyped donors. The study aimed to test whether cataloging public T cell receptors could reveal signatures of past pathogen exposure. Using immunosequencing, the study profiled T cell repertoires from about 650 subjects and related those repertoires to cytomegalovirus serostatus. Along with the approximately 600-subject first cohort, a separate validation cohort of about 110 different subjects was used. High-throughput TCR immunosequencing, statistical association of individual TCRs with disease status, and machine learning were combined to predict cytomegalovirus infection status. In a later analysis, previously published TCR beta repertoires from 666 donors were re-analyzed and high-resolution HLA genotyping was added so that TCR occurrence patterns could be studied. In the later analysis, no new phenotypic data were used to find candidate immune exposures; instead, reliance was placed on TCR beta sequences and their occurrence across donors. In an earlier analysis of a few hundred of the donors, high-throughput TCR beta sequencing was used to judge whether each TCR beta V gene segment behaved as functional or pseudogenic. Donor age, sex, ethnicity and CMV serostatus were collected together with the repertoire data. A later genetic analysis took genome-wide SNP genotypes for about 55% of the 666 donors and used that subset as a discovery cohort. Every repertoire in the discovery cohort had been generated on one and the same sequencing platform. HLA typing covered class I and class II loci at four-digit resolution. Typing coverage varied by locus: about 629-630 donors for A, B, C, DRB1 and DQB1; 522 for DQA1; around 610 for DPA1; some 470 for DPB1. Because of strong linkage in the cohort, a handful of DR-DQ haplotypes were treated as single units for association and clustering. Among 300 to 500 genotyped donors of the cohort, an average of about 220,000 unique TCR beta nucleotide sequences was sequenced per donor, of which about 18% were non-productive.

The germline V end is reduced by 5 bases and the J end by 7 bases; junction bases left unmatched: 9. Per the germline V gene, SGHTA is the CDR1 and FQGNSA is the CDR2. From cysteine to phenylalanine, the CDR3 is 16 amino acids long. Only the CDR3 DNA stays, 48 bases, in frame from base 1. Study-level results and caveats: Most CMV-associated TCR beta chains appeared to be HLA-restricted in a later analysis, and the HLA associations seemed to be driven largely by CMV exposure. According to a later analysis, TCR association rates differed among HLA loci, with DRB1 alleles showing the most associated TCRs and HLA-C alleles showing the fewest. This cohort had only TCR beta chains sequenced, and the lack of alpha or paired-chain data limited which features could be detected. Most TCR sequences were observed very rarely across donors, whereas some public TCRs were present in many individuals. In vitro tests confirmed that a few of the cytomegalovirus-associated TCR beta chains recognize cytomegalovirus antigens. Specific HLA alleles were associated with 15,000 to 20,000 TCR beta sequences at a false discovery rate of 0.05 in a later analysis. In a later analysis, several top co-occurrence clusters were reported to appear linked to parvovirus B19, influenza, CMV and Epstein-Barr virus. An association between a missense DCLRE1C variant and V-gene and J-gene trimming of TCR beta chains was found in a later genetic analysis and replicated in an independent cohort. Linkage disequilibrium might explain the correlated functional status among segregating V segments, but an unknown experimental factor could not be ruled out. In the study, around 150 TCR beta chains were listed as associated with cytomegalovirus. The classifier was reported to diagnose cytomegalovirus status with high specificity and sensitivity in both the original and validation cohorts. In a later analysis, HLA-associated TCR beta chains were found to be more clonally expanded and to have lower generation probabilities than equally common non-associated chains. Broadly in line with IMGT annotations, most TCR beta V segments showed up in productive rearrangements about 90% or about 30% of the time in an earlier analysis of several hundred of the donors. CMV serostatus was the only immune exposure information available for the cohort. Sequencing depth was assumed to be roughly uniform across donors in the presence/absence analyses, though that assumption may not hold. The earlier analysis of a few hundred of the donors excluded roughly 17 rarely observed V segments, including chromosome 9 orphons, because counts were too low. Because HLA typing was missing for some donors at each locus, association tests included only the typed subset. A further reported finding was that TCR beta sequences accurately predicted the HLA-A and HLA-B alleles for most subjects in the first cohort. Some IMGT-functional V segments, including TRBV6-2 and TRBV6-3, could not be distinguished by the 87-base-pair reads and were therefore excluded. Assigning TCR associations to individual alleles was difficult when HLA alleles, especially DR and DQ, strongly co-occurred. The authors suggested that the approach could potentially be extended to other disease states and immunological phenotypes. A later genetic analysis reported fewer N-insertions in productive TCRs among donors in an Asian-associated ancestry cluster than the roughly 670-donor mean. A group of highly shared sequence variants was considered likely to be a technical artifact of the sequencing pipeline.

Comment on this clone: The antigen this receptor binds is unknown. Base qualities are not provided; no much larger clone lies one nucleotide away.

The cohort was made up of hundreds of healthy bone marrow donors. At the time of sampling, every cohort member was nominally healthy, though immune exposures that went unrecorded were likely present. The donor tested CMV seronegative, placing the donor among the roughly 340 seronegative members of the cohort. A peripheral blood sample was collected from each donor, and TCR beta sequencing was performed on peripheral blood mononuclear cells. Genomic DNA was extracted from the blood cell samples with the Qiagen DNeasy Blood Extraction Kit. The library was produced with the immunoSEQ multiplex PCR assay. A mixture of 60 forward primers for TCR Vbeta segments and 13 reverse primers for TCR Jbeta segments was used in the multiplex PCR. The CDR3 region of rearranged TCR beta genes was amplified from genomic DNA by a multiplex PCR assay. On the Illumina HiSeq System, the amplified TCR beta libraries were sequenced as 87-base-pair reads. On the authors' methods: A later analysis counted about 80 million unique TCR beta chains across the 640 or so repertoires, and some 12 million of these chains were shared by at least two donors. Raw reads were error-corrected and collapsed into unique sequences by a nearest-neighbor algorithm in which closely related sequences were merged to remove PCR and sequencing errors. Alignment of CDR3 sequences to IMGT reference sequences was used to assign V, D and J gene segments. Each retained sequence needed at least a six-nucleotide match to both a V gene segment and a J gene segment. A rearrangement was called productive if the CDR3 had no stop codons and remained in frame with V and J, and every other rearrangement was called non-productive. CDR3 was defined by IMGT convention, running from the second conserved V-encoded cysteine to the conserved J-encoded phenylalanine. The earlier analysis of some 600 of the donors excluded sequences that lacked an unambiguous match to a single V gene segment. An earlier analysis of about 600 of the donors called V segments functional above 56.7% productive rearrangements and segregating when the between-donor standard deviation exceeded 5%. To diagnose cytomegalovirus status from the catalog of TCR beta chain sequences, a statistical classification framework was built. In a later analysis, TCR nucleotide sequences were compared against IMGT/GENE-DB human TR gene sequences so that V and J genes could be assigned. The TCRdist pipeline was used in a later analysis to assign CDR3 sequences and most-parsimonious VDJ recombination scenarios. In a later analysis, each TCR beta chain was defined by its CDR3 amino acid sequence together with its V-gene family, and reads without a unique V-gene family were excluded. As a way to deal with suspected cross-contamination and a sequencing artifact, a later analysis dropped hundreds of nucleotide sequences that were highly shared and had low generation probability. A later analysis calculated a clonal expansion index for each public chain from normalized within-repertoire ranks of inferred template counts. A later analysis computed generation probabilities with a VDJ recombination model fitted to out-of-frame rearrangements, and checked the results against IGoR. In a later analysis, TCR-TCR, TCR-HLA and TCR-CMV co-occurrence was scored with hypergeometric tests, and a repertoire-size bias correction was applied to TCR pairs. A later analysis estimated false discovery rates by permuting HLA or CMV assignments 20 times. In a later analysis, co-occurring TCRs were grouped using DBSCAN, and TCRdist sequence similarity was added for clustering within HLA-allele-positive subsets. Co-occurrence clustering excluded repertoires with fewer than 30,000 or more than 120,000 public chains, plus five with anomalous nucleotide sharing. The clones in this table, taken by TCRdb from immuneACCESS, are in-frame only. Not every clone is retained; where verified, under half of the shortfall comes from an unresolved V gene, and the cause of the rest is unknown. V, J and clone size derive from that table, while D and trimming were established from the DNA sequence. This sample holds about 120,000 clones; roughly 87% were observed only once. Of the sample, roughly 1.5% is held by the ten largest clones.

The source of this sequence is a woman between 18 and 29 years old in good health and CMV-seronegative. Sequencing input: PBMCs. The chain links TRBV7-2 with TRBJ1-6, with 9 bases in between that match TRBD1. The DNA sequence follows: TGTGCCAGCAGCCGCCTCGTGGGGACAGGGAATTCACCCCTCCACTTT. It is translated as CASSRLVGTGNSPLHF.